The T cell receptor (beta chain) under discussion was sequenced for a study of CD8 T cells in ankylosing spondylitis (dated by TCRdb to the late 2010s). Context from the whole study: The study profiled T cell receptor beta repertoires in healthy donors and ankylosing spondylitis patients to find disease-linked TCR variants. The full study cohort was made up of 25 ankylosing spondylitis patients and 108 healthy donors. Samples of peripheral blood were taken, and for ankylosing spondylitis patients, synovial fluid was collected as well. Study-level results and caveats: Blood from ankylosing spondylitis patients appeared to be characterized by a TCR beta motif made up of several highly homologous amino acid variants. According to the report, matched synovial fluid samples from ankylosing spondylitis patients were significantly enriched for the disease-linked clones. A CD8+ phenotype was shown by the disease-linked clones, which were found at relatively low frequencies in peripheral blood. Some of the motif variants had been reported before in the synovial fluid and blood of reactive arthritis patients, a finding that suggests common disease-initiation mechanisms.

Reading the germline V gene (reference sequence) gives CDR1 LGHDT and CDR2 YNNKEL. V and J lose 0 bases and 6 bases, and a span of 8 bases separates them. From the cysteine up to the phenylalanine, the CDR3 has a length of 13 residues. The kept DNA is CDR3 alone, 39 bases in frame from the first base. The run used an Illumina HiSeq 2500. Quantitative 5'-RACE with molecular barcodes was the method used to prepare the TCR beta libraries. Per the source publication's procedure: A new computational method, built on a probabilistic model of VDJ rearrangement, was used to identify disease-linked TCR variants. TCRdb ran its own pipeline on the public reads, namely fastp trimming at Q25 and MiXCR clone calling, and kept in-frame beta chains. All rows with the same CDR3 protein become a single entry with the most common DNA and genes. The V and J calls, along with clone size, are taken from TCRdb and not from the paper's own processing. Present in this sample are approximately 500,000 distinct CDR3 sequences, roughly 12% of which were seen just once. Jointly, the top ten make up approximately 6.3% of the sample.

Details on this clonotype: It has no known antigen specificity. No qualities accompany the bases; no much larger clone lies one base away.

The chain is made from TRBV3-1 and TRBJ1-1; no confident D gene assignment can be made. The TCR originated in a male donor with ankylosing spondylitis. Sequencing was done on a sample of blood, either unsorted or a sorted T cell fraction (not recorded which). In nucleotides, the sequence is TGTGCCAGCAGCCAAGAGTCTCGGGCTGAAGCTTTCTTT. It codes for CASSQESRAEAFF.